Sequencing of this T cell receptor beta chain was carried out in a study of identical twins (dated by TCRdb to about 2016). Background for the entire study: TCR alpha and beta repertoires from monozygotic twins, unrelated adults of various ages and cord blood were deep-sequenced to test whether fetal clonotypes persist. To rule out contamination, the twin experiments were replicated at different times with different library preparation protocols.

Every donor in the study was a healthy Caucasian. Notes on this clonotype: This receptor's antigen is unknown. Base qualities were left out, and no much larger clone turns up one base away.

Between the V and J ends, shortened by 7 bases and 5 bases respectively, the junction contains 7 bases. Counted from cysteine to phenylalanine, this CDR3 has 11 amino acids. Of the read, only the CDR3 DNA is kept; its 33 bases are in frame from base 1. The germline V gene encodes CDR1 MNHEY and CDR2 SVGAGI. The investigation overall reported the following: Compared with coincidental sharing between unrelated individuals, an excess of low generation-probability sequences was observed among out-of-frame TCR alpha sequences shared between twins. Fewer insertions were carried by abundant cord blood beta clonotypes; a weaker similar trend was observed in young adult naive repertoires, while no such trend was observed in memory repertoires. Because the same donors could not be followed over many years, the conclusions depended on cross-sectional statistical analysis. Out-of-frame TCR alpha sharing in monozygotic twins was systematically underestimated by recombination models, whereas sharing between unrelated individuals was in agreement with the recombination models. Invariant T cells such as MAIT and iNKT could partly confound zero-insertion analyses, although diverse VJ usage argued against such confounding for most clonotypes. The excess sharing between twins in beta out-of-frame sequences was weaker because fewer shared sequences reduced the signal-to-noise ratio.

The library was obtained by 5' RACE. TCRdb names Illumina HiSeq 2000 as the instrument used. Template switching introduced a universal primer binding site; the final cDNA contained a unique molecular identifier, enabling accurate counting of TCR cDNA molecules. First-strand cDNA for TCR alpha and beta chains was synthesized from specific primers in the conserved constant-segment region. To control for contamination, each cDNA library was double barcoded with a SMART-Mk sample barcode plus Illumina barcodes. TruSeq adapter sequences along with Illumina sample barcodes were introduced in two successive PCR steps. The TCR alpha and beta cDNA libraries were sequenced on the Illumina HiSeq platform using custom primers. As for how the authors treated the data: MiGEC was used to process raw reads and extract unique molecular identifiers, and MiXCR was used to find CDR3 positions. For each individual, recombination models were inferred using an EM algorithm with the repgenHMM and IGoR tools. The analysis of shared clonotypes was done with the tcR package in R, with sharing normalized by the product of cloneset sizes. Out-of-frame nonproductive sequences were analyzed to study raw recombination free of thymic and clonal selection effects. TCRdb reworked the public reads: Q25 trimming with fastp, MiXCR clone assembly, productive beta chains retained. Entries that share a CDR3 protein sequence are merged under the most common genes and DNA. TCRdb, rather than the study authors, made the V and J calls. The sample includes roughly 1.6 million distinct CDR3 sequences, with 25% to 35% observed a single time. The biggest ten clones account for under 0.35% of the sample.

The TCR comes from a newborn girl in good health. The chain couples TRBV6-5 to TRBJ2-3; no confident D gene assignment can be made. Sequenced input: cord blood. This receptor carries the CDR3 CASTKGDTQYF. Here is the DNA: TGTGCCAGCACCAAGGGAGATACGCAGTATTTT.